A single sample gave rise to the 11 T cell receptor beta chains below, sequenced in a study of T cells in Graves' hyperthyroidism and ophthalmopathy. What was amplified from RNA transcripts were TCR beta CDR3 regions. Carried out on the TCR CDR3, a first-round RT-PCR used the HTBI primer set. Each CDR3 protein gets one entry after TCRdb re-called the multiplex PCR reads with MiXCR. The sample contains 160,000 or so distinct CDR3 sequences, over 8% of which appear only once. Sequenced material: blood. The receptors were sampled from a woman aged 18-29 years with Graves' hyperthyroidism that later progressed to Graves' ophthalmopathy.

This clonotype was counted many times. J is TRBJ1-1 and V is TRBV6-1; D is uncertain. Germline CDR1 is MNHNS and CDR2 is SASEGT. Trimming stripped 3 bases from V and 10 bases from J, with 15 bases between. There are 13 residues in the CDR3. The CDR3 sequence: CASSEAGMSVAFF. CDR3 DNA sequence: TGTGCCAGCAGTGAGGCGGGTATGAGTGTAGCTTTCTTT.

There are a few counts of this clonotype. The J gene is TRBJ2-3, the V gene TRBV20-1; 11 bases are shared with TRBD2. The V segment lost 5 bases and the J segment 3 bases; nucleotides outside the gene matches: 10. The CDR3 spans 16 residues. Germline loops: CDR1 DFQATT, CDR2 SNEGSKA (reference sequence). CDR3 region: CSAPTSGSVNTDTQYF. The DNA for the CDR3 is TGCAGTGCTCCCACTAGCGGGAGTGTGAATACAGATACGCAGTATTTT.

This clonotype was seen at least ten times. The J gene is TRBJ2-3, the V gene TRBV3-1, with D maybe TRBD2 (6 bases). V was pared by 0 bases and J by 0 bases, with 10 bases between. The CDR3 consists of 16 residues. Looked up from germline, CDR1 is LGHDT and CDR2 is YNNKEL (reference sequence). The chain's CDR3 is CASSQDQAGSTDTQYF. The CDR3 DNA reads TGTGCCAGCAGCCAAGACCAGGCGGGGAGCACAGATACGCAGTATTTT.

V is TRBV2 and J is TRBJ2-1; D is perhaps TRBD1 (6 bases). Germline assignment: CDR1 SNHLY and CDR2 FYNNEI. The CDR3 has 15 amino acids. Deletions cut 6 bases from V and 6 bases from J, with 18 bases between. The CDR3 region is CASRTQGPTRNEQFF. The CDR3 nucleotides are TGTGCCAGCAGAACACAGGGCCCCACCCGCAATGAGCAGTTCTTC.

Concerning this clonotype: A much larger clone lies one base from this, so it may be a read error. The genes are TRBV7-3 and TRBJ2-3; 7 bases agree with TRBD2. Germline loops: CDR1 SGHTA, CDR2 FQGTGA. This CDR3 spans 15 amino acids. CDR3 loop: CASGLPGGSTDTQYF. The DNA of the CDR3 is TGTGCCAGCGGCTTACCCGGGGGGAGCACAGATACGCAGTATTTT.

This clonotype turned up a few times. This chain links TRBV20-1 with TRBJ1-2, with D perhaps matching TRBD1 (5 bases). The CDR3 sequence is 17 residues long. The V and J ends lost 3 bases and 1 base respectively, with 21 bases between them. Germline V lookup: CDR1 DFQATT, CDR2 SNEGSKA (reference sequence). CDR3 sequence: CSASRGAPHTSNYGYTF. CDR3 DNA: TGCAGTGCTAGTCGCGGGGCCCCTCACACTAGTAACTATGGCTACACCTTC.

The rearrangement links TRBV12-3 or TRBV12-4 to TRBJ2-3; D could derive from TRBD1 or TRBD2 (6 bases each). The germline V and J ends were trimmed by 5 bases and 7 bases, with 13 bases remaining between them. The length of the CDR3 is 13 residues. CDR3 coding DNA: TGTGCCAGCAGTCAAGTAGGGGGGAATACGCAGTATTTT. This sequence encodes CASSQVGGNTQYF.

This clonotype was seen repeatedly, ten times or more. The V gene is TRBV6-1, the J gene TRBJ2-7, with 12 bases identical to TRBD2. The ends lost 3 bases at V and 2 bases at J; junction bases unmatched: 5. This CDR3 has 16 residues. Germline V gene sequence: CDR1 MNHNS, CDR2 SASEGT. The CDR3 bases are TGTGCCAGCAGTGACCCTGGACTAGCGGGAACCTACGAGCAGTACTTC. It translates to CASSDPGLAGTYEQYF.

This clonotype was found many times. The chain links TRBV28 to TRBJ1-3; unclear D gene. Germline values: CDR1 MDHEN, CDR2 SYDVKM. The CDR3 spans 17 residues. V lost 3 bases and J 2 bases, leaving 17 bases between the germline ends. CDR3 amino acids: CASSFVGGIEAGNTIYF. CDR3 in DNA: TGTGCCAGCAGTTTTGTCGGAGGGATAGAAGCTGGAAACACCATATATTTT. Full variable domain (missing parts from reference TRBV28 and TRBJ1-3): DVKVTQSSRYLVKRTGEKVFLECVQDMDHENMFWYRQDPGLGLRLIYFSYDVKMKEKGDIPEGYSVSREKKERFSLILESASTNQTSMYLCASSFVGGIEAGNTIYFGEGSWLTVV.

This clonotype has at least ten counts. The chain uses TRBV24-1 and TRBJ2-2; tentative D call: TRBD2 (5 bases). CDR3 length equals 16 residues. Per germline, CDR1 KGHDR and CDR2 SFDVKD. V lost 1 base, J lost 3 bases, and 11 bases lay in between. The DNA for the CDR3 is TGTGCCACCAGTGATTTCGAGGGCAGTTACACCGGGGAGCTGTTTTTT. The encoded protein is CATSDFEGSYTGELFF.

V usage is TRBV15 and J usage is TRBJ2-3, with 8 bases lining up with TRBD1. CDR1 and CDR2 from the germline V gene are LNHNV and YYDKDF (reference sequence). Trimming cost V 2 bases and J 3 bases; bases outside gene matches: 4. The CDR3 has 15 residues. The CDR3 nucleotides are TGTGCCACCAGCAGATCGGACAGGGCTACAGATACGCAGTATTTT. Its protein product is CATSRSDRATDTQYF.